The clone carrying this T cell receptor (beta chain) was seen at least ten times. Its antigen is currently unknown. Newly diagnosed hyperthyroidism, duration under 2 months, in patients aged 18 to 65. CDR1 is SGHTA, CDR2 FQGNSA, per germline. The V segment lost 5 bases and the J segment 2 bases; nucleotides outside the gene matches: 12. The CDR3 runs 19 residues. Amplified regions were TCR beta CDR3 sequences from RNA transcripts. The TCR CDR3 was amplified in a first-round RT-PCR using the HTBI primer set. TCRdb reprocessed the multiplex PCR reads with MiXCR, giving one entry per CDR3 protein. Of a few hundred thousand distinct CDR3 sequences in the sample, 15% to 17% are singletons; the top ten hold 13% to 15%. This specimen belongs to a study of T cells in Graves' hyperthyroidism and ophthalmopathy. Findings and caveats of the study: The model anticipated ophthalmopathy a median about 7 months pre-onset.

V is TRBV7-2 and J is TRBJ2-5; 15 bases match TRBD2. This clonotype originated in a woman younger than 35 with Graves' hyperthyroidism. The sequenced sample was blood. CDR3 amino acids: CASSPHPGLAGGPQETQYF. In DNA form, the CDR3 reads TGTGCCAGCAGCCCACACCCGGGACTAGCGGGGGGCCCACAAGAGACCCAGTACTTC.